This is a list of T cell receptor beta chains from one sample in a study of blood T cell repertoires in COVID-19. The table came from immunoSEQ multiplex PCR; TCRdb's copy has only in-frame clones and leaves some out. Altogether fewer than 75,000 clones are present, about 86% being singletons, with the ten largest covering roughly 4.4%. The specimen sequenced was peripheral blood. These receptors all stem from a man aged 50-59 years with active COVID-19. The CDR3 runs from the conserved cysteine through the conserved F or W. The D gene is left open where the match is weak. A row's size may be missing; if present it is once, few, many or a size class.

j_call v_call d_call clone_size cdr3_length cdr3_nt cdr3_aa
TRBJ2-7 TRBV12-3/TRBV12-4 TRBD1 . 13 TGTGCCAGCAGCCGGGACAGGGAGTACGAGCAGTACTTC CASSRDREYEQYF
TRBJ1-6 TRBV3-1/TRBV3-2 TRBD1 once 21 TGTGCCAGCAGCCAATCCCCGGGGACAGGGGTGGGGAGCTCCTATAATTCACCCCTCCACTTT CASSQSPGTGVGSSYNSPLHF
TRBJ1-1 TRBV6-5 TRBD1 . 15 TGTGCCAGCAGCAAGACAGGGGGCTCTTTGGCTGAAGCTTTCTTT CASSKTGGSLAEAFF
TRBJ1-4 TRBV4-3 . . 15 TGCGCCAGCAGCCAAGACACGGGGTGGGGTGAAAAACTGTTTTTT CASSQDTGWGEKLFF
TRBJ2-7 TRBV4-3 TRBD2 . 16 TGCGCCAGCAGCCCTGGAGTAGCGGGGCGCTCCTACGAGCAGTACTTC CASSPGVAGRSYEQYF
TRBJ1-1 TRBV4-1 TRBD1 . 16 TGCGCCAGCAGCCAAGAACTGACAGGGTCCGGAACTGAAGCTTTCTTT CASSQELTGSGTEAFF
TRBJ2-7 TRBV6-1 TRBD2 . 19 TGTGCCAGCAGTGAATGGCATAGTGCGAGTAGCGGGAGGGCCTACGAGCAGTACTTC CASSEWHSASSGRAYEQYF
TRBJ1-1 TRBV29-1 . . 13 TGCAGCGTGAGACCGGGAAGAAACACTGAAGCTTTCTTT CSVRPGRNTEAFF
TRBJ1-5 TRBV7-9 . . 14 TGTGCCAGCGGTCCGGGTAACAGCAATCAGCCCCAGCATTTT CASGPGNSNQPQHF
TRBJ2-3 TRBV28 TRBD2 once 17 TGTGCCAGCAGTTTATGGAATCTAGCGGGAGGGCCCGGTACGCAGTATTTT CASSLWNLAGGPGTQYF
TRBJ1-3 TRBV7-6 . . 16 TGTGCCAGCAGCCCCCTAAACAGGGTTGCGGGAAACACCATATATTTT CASSPLNRVAGNTIYF
TRBJ1-1 TRBV4-2 TRBD1 . 15 TGTGCCAGCAGCCAAGAAAAAGGGGGCTGGACTGAAGCTTTCTTT CASSQEKGGWTEAFF
TRBJ2-1 TRBV18 . . 15 TGTGCCAGCTCACCAATGGGCGGGGCCTACAATGAGCAGTTCTTC CASSPMGGAYNEQFF
TRBJ1-6 TRBV6-1 . . 15 TGTGCCAGCAGGGAAGACAGCTCCTATAATTCACCCCTCCACTTT CASREDSSYNSPLHF
TRBJ1-2 TRBV7-9 TRBD1 . 15 TGTGCCAGCAGCGTCCGGGACAGGGGGTCAGATGGCTACACCTTC CASSVRDRGSDGYTF
TRBJ2-5 TRBV5-4 . once 14 TGTGCCAGCAGCACCCGGGGTATCCAAGAGACCCAGTACTTC CASSTRGIQETQYF
TRBJ2-1 TRBV6-2/TRBV6-3 TRBD2 . 16 TGTGCCAGCAGTTACTCGTCCAGCGGGGGGCCTACTGGGCAGTTCTTC CASSYSSSGGPTGQFF
TRBJ2-7 TRBV30 . . 15 TGTGCCTGGAGTGGATCAAAGGGGGTGAGTGGTGAGCAGTACTTC CAWSGSKGVSGEQYF
TRBJ1-6 TRBV12-2 . . 17 TGTGCAAGTCGCCTCGGGACAGGTGGGTCCTATAATTCACCCCTCCACTTT CASRLGTGGSYNSPLHF
TRBJ2-1 TRBV12-1 . . 14 TGTGCCAGCAGCTTGGGGGCTTTGCACAATGAGCAGTTCTTC CASSLGALHNEQFF
TRBJ2-1 TRBV7-2 TRBD2 . 17 TGTGCCAGCAGCTTAGTACCGACGCGGGGGGGCTACAATGAGCAGTTCTTC CASSLVPTRGGYNEQFF
TRBJ1-2 TRBV5-1 TRBD1 once 12 TGCGCCAGCAGCTTGGAAGGGGGCGGCTACACCTTC CASSLEGGGYTF
TRBJ1-3 TRBV15 . . 15 TGTGCCACCAGCAGAGACAGGAACTCTGGAAACACCATATATTTT CATSRDRNSGNTIYF
TRBJ2-3 TRBV14 . . 16 TGTGCCAGCAGCCAGAGGTATAAGAGTCCCGTAGATACGCAGTATTTT CASSQRYKSPVDTQYF
TRBJ2-7 TRBV5-6 . once 14 TGTGCCAGCAGCGATCCGACAGCGTCCTACGAGCAGTACTTC CASSDPTASYEQYF
TRBJ2-1 TRBV5-1 . once 15 TGCGCCAGCAGCGAACGGGGGAGCTCCTACAATGAGCAGTTCTTC CASSERGSSYNEQFF